These T cell receptor beta chains were read from a single sample in a study of blood T cell repertoires in COVID-19. The repertoire was sequenced with immunoSEQ multiplex PCR; TCRdb's copy has only in-frame clones and lacks some. The sample contains about 150,000 clones, approximately 78% of which appear only once. The sequenced sample consisted of peripheral blood. These TCRs come from a man aged 80 or over with acute or convalescent COVID-19. CDR3s include the opening cysteine and the closing phenylalanine or tryptophan.

J	V	CDR3
TRBJ2-7	TRBV7-8	CASSPRRGITYEQYF
TRBJ1-5	TRBV27	CASSLPGGPQHF
TRBJ2-3	TRBV30	CAWSVSAGTQYF
TRBJ1-1	TRBV30	CAWSLEGGTEAFF
TRBJ1-1	TRBV7-2	CASSLGEGRYTEAFF
TRBJ2-7	TRBV2	CASNLGQGANYEQYF
TRBJ2-5	TRBV10-1	CASSGQAGLQETQYF
TRBJ1-6	TRBV5-1	CASSLEGVSPLHF
TRBJ1-1	TRBV7-2	CASSLAIGGEAFF
TRBJ1-6	TRBV6-5	CASSYQAATLSPLHF
TRBJ2-3	TRBV20-1	CSAWAGYTQYF
TRBJ1-1	TRBV5-1	CASSLGGNRNTEAFF
TRBJ1-1	TRBV19	CASSAGGGTEAFF
TRBJ1-2	TRBV7-9	CASRTGTGGIYGYTF
TRBJ2-5	TRBV24-1	CATSDSTSRQETQYF
TRBJ2-1	TRBV11-3	CASSRTSGTYEQFF
TRBJ1-1	TRBV29-1	CSVEPLAGTEAFF
TRBJ1-2	TRBV6-5	CASSYTDRGPYGYTF
TRBJ2-5	TRBV6-2/TRBV6-3	CASSYSAGDIRVRETQYF
TRBJ1-1	TRBV14	CASSQHGGTEAFF
TRBJ1-5	TRBV28	CASSLYTGGQPQHF
TRBJ1-4	TRBV25-1	CASSEGTGADEKLFF
TRBJ2-2	TRBV5-1	CASSPGGSKGGELFF
TRBJ1-1	TRBV5-1	CASSSEVNTEAFF
TRBJ2-1	TRBV7-3	CASSSTQGPINNEQFF
TRBJ1-6	TRBV18	CASSPTVLNSPLHF
TRBJ1-4	TRBV3-1/TRBV3-2	CASRPQEKANEKLFF
TRBJ2-1	TRBV19	CASSIRDRDNEQFF
TRBJ1-5	TRBV20-1	CSASPPNQPQHF
TRBJ2-1	TRBV10-3	CAISESGTSGGGNEQFF
TRBJ2-7	TRBV19	CASRRVNSYEQYF
TRBJ2-2	TRBV24-1	CATSDLRQGAYTGELFF
TRBJ2-4	TRBV24-1	CATSDERSGGAHIQYF
TRBJ1-2	TRBV7-2	CASSPSGGFYGYTF
TRBJ2-5	TRBV14	CASSQGQVLQETQYF
TRBJ2-5	TRBV3-1/TRBV3-2	CASSLGGGAGGQETQYF
TRBJ2-1	TRBV7-8	CASSPHYNEQFF
TRBJ1-2	TRBV13	CASSLDQGNYGYTF
TRBJ1-2	TRBV7-6	CASSSYPPGQGPEGYTF
TRBJ2-7	TRBV10-3	CAISVTGQGAAEQYF
TRBJ1-1	TRBV5-4	CASAPGGTNTEAFF
TRBJ2-2	TRBV7-2	CASSLAGHNTGELFF
TRBJ1-2	TRBV12-3/TRBV12-4	CASSYPGYGYTF
TRBJ2-3	TRBV6-5	CATRRQVTDTQYF
TRBJ2-6	TRBV19	CASSIEGGAGANVLTF
TRBJ2-5	TRBV5-1	CASSRGSSQETQYF
TRBJ2-5	TRBV19	CASMSRLAGTSQETQYF
TRBJ1-5	TRBV28	CASSFAGSNQPQHF
TRBJ2-5	TRBV10-3	CAISENGGEETQYF
TRBJ1-2	TRBV6-5	CASSQTGTGGYGYTF
TRBJ1-4	TRBV30	CAWSQRGAGGEKLFF
TRBJ1-1	TRBV12-5	CASGSQEDTEAFF
TRBJ2-3	TRBV11-2	CASSLVGRSSGADTQYF